These 27 T cell receptor beta chains were sequenced from one sample in a study of CD8 T cells in ankylosing spondylitis. TCRdb passed the 5' RACE reads through MiXCR, listing each CDR3 protein once. The sample consists of 150,000 to 200,000 distinct CDR3 sequences, 13% of them appearing once. The sequenced sample was blood, either unsorted or a sorted T cell fraction (not recorded which). The source of these receptors is a female donor with ankylosing spondylitis or in good health (not recorded which).

This clonotype was detected only a few times. The chain links TRBV5-1 to TRBJ1-1; a weak D match, TRBD1 (5 bases). The CDR3 has 15 amino acids. Germline V gene lookup returns CDR1 SGHRS and CDR2 YFSETQ. The V gene lost 1 base and the J gene lost 0 bases, with 10 bases spanning the gap. CDR3: CASSLRGTMNTEAFF. The CDR3 DNA is TGCGCCAGCAGCTTGCGGGGCACCATGAACACTGAAGCTTTCTTT.

This clonotype has ten or more counts. J is TRBJ2-2 and V is TRBV5-6, with D possibly TRBD1 on 5 matching bases. The CDR3 is made up of 12 amino acids. Trimming removed 4 bases at V and 6 bases at J, with 7 bases between. Germline CDR1 is SGHDT and CDR2 is YYEEEE. The CDR3 DNA follows: TGTGCCAGCAGCCCAGGGTCCGGGGAGCTGTTTTTT. Its protein product is CASSPGSGELFF.

This clonotype occurred many times. This rearrangement joins TRBV20-1 to TRBJ2-7; TRBD2 agrees at 12 bases. Trimming removed 6 bases from V and 3 bases from J; junction bases left unmatched: 3. Germline values: CDR1 DFQATT, CDR2 SNEGSKA (reference sequence). The CDR3 spans 13 residues. The CDR3 sequence: CSATLAGGYEQYF. The CDR3 coding sequence is TGCAGTGCGACACTAGCGGGAGGCTACGAGCAGTACTTC.

In this sample, this clonotype turned up a few times. The V call is TRBV5-1, the J call TRBJ2-1, with TRBD2 matching over 8 bases. Germline CDR1 reads SGHRS; CDR2 reads YFSETQ. The V gene end was trimmed by 4 bases and the J gene end by 8 bases; junction bases not matched to a gene: 14. The CDR3 contains 16 residues. CDR3: CASSDLSGSGLHEQFF. The CDR3 DNA sequence: TGCGCCAGCAGCGACCTAAGCGGGAGCGGTTTGCATGAGCAGTTCTTC. Combining the CDR3 with reference TRBV5-1 and TRBJ2-1 gives the whole variable domain KAGVTQTPRYLIKTRGQQVTLSCSPISGHRSVSWYQQTPGQGLQFLFEYFSETQRNKGNFPGRFSGRQFSNSRSEMNVSTLELGDSALYLCASSDLSGSGLHEQFFGPGTRLTVL.

In its sample, this clonotype was seen a few times. The chain has TRBV19 and TRBJ2-1; D ambiguous. From germline, CDR1 is LNHDA and CDR2 SQIVND (reference sequence). V was trimmed by 0 bases and J by 9 bases, leaving 12 bases between them. The CDR3 has 14 amino acids. CDR3 sequence: CASSIETPYGEQFF. Written as DNA, the CDR3 is TGTGCCAGTAGTATAGAGACTCCCTACGGTGAGCAGTTCTTC.

The table lists this clonotype with many counts. V gene TRBV27 combines with J gene TRBJ2-7; no clear D gene. V lost 5 bases to trimming and J lost 5 bases, with 13 bases between them. Germline lookup yields CDR1 MNHEY and CDR2 SMNVEV (reference sequence). The CDR3 spans 13 residues. CDR3 DNA sequence: TGTGCCAGCAGTCCAGTGGGGTACCACGAGCAGTACTTC. It encodes CASSPVGYHEQYF.

This clonotype was seen repeatedly, ten times or more. The gene calls are TRBV9 and TRBJ2-1; TRBD2 matches 10 bases. Germline V gene lookup returns CDR1 SGDLS and CDR2 YYNGEE. Trimming removed 7 bases from V and 5 bases from J; junction bases left unmatched: 3. The length of the CDR3 is 13 residues. The CDR3 sequence: CASGLAVDNEQFF. CDR3 DNA: TGTGCCAGCGGACTAGCGGTAGACAATGAGCAGTTCTTC. The variable domain in full, with the rest retrieved from reference TRBV9 and TRBJ2-1, is DSGVTQTPKHLITATGQRVTLRCSPRSGDLSVYWYQQSLDQGLQFLIQYYNGEERAKGNILERFSAQQFPDLHSELNLSSLELGDSALYFCASGLAVDNEQFFGPGTRLTVL.

This clonotype has only a few counts. The rearrangement joins TRBV7-9 to TRBJ2-7; D is possibly TRBD1 or TRBD2 (5 bases each). The germline CDR1 and CDR2 sequences are SEHNR and FQNEAQ (reference sequence). CDR3 length: 13 amino acids. V dropped 5 bases and J dropped 7 bases, with 15 bases sitting between them. The CDR3 reads CASSPGTSGEQYF. The CDR3 region has the DNA TGTGCCAGCAGCCCCGGGACCTCGGGGGAGCAGTACTTC.

The rearrangement joins TRBV29-1 to TRBJ2-2; D not resolved. The length of the CDR3 is 16 residues. CDR1 and CDR2 (germline): SQVTM, ANQGSEA. The V gene lost 0 bases and the J gene lost 2 bases, with 13 bases spanning the gap. The CDR3 DNA reads as TGCAGCGTTGAAGATATCGGGCAAATAAACACCGGGGAGCTGTTTTTT. Encoded protein: CSVEDIGQINTGELFF.

This clonotype came up once. This may stem from a read error, because a much larger clone lies one nucleotide away. This chain links TRBV12-3 or TRBV12-4 with TRBJ2-7; TRBD1 aligns across 7 bases. Matching the DNA end better, TRBJ2-1 makes the J call doubtful. The CDR3 runs to 14 residues. Here the CDR3 DNA reads TGTGCCAGCAGCCAGACAGGGAATCCCTACGAGCAGTTCTTC. It yields the protein CASSQTGNPYEQFF.

This clonotype was observed many times. The chain carries TRBV29-1 and TRBJ2-3, with 11 nucleotides matching TRBD2. J lost 0 bases, V lost 7 bases, and 12 bases had no gene match. The CDR3 runs to 17 residues. From germline, CDR1 is SQVTM and CDR2 ANQGSEA. The CDR3 DNA follows: TGCAGCGCCCCCGACCCCCGGACTAGCGGGAGCACAGATACGCAGTATTTT. Protein product: CSAPDPRTSGSTDTQYF.

This clonotype was found a few times. The V and J genes are TRBV7-2 and TRBJ1-1; TRBD1 might be the D (6 bases). CDR3 size: 16 residues. In germline, CDR1 is SGHTA, CDR2 FQGNSA. Trimming removed 1 base at V and 1 base at J, with 13 bases between. DNA for the CDR3: TGTGCCAGCAGCTTAGTAGGTTCAGGGGCGAACACTGAAGCTTTCTTT. Residues: CASSLVGSGANTEAFF.

V usage is TRBV12-3 or TRBV12-4 and J usage is TRBJ2-3, with D perhaps assigned TRBD1 or TRBD2 (5 bases each). Trimming shortened V by 6 bases and J by 3 bases, and 13 bases separated the two germline ends. The length of the CDR3 is 14 residues. CDR3 amino acids: CASSLVGVTDTQYF. DNA of the CDR3: TGTGCCAGCAGCCTCGTGGGGGTGACAGATACGCAGTATTTT.

The genes are TRBV7-3 and TRBJ2-7, with D possibly being TRBD2 (6 bases). V lost 5 bases to trimming and J lost 3 bases, with 17 bases between them. CDR1 and CDR2 from the germline V gene are SGHTA and FQGTGA. The CDR3 sequence is 15 residues long. CDR3 protein: CASSQRIDGSYEQYF. The CDR3 DNA is TGTGCCAGCAGCCAAAGGATCGACGGGAGCTACGAGCAGTACTTC.

This chain connects TRBV12-3 or TRBV12-4 to TRBJ2-7, with D perhaps matching TRBD1 (6 bases). The CDR3 has 12 amino acids. V was trimmed by 6 bases and J by 5 bases, leaving 11 bases between them. As DNA, the CDR3 is TGTGCCAGCAGCCGACACAGGGACGAGCAGTACTTC. Its protein product is CASSRHRDEQYF.

The chain recombines TRBV7-2 with TRBJ2-7, with D perhaps TRBD1 or TRBD2 (5 bases each). This CDR3 region has 16 residues. Germline V gene data show CDR1 as SGHTA and CDR2 as FQGNSA. V was cut by 3 bases and J by 4 bases, with 19 bases left in between. The CDR3 region has the DNA TGTGCCAGCAGCTTGGGGCTAAGCGGAAGTGATTACGAGCAGTACTTC. As protein: CASSLGLSGSDYEQYF.

In its sample, this clonotype was seen many times. The V and J genes are TRBV11-3 and TRBJ2-1; perhaps TRBD2 as D (5 bases). V lost 0 bases and J 3 bases, leaving 12 bases between the germline ends. This CDR3 comprises 16 residues. The germline V gene encodes CDR1 SGHNT and CDR2 YENEEA. CDR3: CASSLDLGGFYNEQFF. The DNA for the CDR3 is TGTGCCAGCAGCTTAGATCTGGGCGGGTTCTACAATGAGCAGTTCTTC.

This clonotype was found a few times. The chain combines TRBV28 with TRBJ2-1; 7 nucleotides agree with TRBD2. Germline CDR1 MDHEN, CDR2 SYDVKM. The CDR3 runs 12 residues. Trimming removed 4 bases from V and 10 bases from J; junction bases left unmatched: 4. This CDR3 reads CASSWGGGEQFF. The CDR3 coding sequence is TGTGCCAGCAGTTGGGGGGGAGGCGAGCAGTTCTTC.

This clonotype was found many times. V and J are TRBV28 and TRBJ2-7; TRBD2 agrees at 7 bases. V shed 4 bases and J 3 bases; nucleotides not matched to a gene: 9. CDR3 size: 15 residues. Germline-derived CDR1 and CDR2 are MDHEN and SYDVKM. CDR3 sequence reads: CASSSYPSGNYEQYF. CDR3 DNA sequence: TGTGCCAGCAGTTCTTACCCTAGCGGCAACTACGAGCAGTACTTC. Looking up the rest from reference TRBV28 and TRBJ2-7 gives the full variable domain: DVKVTQSSRYLVKRTGEKVFLECVQDMDHENMFWYRQDPGLGLRLIYFSYDVKMKEKGDIPEGYSVSREKKERFSLILESASTNQTSMYLCASSSYPSGNYEQYFGPGTRLTVT.

This sequence joins TRBV29-1 and TRBJ2-7; D unclear. V lost 3 bases and J lost 2, with 20 bases in between. The CDR3 runs to 16 residues. Germline V gene lookup returns CDR1 SQVTM and CDR2 ANQGSEA. CDR3 DNA: TGCAGCGTTGATGGTACGTCGACCCTTGGGGCCTACGAGCAGTACTTC. Translated: CSVDGTSTLGAYEQYF.

This clonotype showed up just once. The chain couples TRBV5-1 to TRBJ2-6; D gene unclear. CDR3 length: 14 amino acids. V gave up 5 bases and J gave up 0 bases, with 6 bases separating them. The V gene's germline CDR1 is SGHRS and CDR2 YFSETQ. The CDR3 DNA follows: TGCGCCAGCAGTATAAACTCTGGGGCCAACGTCCTGACTTTC. It codes for CASSINSGANVLTF.

This clonotype came up a few times. The chain employs TRBV28 and TRBJ1-2, with a weak D call TRBD1 (6 bases). The CDR3 runs to 13 residues. Germline assignment: CDR1 MDHEN and CDR2 SYDVKM. Trimming removed 10 bases at V and 4 bases at J, with 16 bases between. CDR3 protein: CATSGVGGYGYTF. The CDR3 bases are TGTGCCACATCGGGGGTAGGGGGCTATGGCTACACCTTC.

This sequence joins TRBV7-2 and TRBJ2-2, with D uncertain. Germline lookup yields CDR1 SGHTA and CDR2 FQGNSA. V was trimmed by 5 bases and J by 6 bases, leaving 10 bases between them. The CDR3 sequence is 13 residues long. The CDR3 loop is CASSLRRPGELFF. The CDR3 DNA follows: TGTGCCAGCAGCCTAAGGCGGCCCGGGGAGCTGTTTTTT.

At least ten counts were recorded for this clonotype. The rearrangement links TRBV20-1 to TRBJ2-1; 7 bases map to TRBD1. Germline values: CDR1 DFQATT, CDR2 SNEGSKA (reference sequence). The ends lost 6 bases at V and 8 bases at J; junction bases unmatched: 13. This CDR3 is built from 14 residues. The DNA for the CDR3 is TGCAGTGCCCCCTCGAGACAGGGACATGATGAGCAGTTCTTC. Translated: CSAPSRQGHDEQFF.

The sample holds many counts of this clonotype. The germline gene is not matched at one end of the junction; a read error may be the cause. V and J are TRBV5-8 and TRBJ2-7; 8 bases fit TRBD2. Germline V gives CDR1 SGHTS, CDR2 YDEGEE. This CDR3 region has 11 residues. This CDR3 is CASSLVISGNF. For the CDR3, the DNA is TGTGCCAGCAGCTTGGTTATTAGCGGGAACTTC.

This clonotype showed up just a few times. The V call is TRBV3-1, the J call TRBJ2-5; 9 bases map to TRBD1. Trimming at V came to 0 bases and at J to 5 bases, leaving 1 base not matched to a gene. Germline V gene lookup returns CDR1 LGHDT and CDR2 YNNKEL (reference sequence). The CDR3 covers 14 residues. Here the CDR3 DNA reads TGTGCCAGCAGCCAAGATGACAGGGGGGAGACCCAGTACTTC. Translating gives CASSQDDRGETQYF.

This clonotype has a count of ten or more. This rearrangement joins TRBV5-1 to TRBJ2-1; 10 bases are a match to TRBD2. The CDR3 has 16 residues. V lost 4 bases, J lost 8 bases, and 12 bases stayed unmatched. Germline CDR1 SGHRS, CDR2 YFSETQ. The DNA for the CDR3 is TGCGCCAGCAGCCCCGGGGGGAATCTAGCGGGAGATGAGCAGTTCTTC. The encoded protein is CASSPGGNLAGDEQFF.